Sequencing of this TCR beta chain was carried out in a study of T cell responses to AZD1222 COVID-19 vaccine. General study findings and limits: No repertoire was sampled before or during the peak T cell response, only after it.

Details on this clone: The target antigen is unknown.

Germline CDR1 is SGHRS and CDR2 is YFSETQ. Trimming shortened V by 0 bases and J by 2 bases, and 13 bases separated the two germline ends. CDR3 length: 16 residues. Data came from immunoSEQ multiplex PCR; TCRdb stores just in-frame clones and leaves some out. Of fewer than 90,000 clones listed, about 86% are singletons. The source is an adult who received the AZD1222 COVID-19 vaccine. The input for sequencing was peripheral blood, taken 28 days after the second AZD1222 dose. V usage is TRBV5-1 and J usage is TRBJ2-3; D is perhaps TRBD2 (7 bases). The CDR3 DNA reads TGCGCCAGCAGCTTGGGCGCGGGGGCCGTCACAGATACGCAGTATTTT. This encodes CASSLGAGAVTDTQYF.